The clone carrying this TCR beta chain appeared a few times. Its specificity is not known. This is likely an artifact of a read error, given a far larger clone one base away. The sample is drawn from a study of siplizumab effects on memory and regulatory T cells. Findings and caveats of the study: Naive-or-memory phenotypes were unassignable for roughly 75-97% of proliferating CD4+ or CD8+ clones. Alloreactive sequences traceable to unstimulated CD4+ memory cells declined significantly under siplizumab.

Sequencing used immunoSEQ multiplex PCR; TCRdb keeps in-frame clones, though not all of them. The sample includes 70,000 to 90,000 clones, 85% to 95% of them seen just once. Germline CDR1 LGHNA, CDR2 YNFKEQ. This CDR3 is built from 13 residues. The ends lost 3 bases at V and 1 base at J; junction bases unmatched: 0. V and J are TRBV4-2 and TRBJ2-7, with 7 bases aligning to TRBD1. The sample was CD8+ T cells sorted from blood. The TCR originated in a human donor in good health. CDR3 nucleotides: TGTGCCAGCAGCCAGACAGGGTCCTACGAGCAGTACTTC. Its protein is CASSQTGSYEQYF.